Listed below are T cell receptor beta chains from one sample, sequenced in a study of CD8 T cells in Susac syndrome. MiXCR, applied by TCRdb to the immunoSEQ multiplex PCR reads, yields one record per CDR3 protein. Among 150,000 to 180,000 distinct CDR3 sequences listed, about 95% were seen once. Sequenced sample: CD4+ T cells from PBMCs. The receptors derive from a human donor with Susac syndrome. CDR3s leave out the opening cysteine and the closing phenylalanine or tryptophan. A D gene is named only where the DNA matches it firmly. Expanded clones get a size class; other rows say once, few or many, or leave the size out.

J gene	clone size	D gene	V gene	CDR3 protein
TRBJ1-2	once	-	TRBV2	ASSLDSPGYT
TRBJ2-7	-	TRBD2	TRBV27	ASSLSFGGAFYEQY
TRBJ2-4	-	TRBD1	TRBV5-1	ASSLGTGTKNIQY
TRBJ1-1	-	-	TRBV25-1	ASSEFRDTEAF
TRBJ2-1	-	TRBD1	TRBV24-1	ATSEPGTGNEQF
TRBJ2-7	-	-	TRBV7-8	ASSLGPAREQY
TRBJ2-1	-	-	TRBV6-4	ASSDSIGNEQF
TRBJ1-1	-	-	TRBV20-1	SARRGRGTEAF
TRBJ2-5	-	TRBD1	TRBV5-4	ASSFRQGRETQY
TRBJ2-3	-	-	TRBV15	ATSSLRGEITDTQY
TRBJ1-1	once	TRBD1	TRBV5-1	ASSFEPGQHTEAF
TRBJ1-6	-	-	TRBV6-5	ASSTREGNSPLH
TRBJ2-7	-	-	TRBV6-2/TRBV6-3	ASFARGASYEQY
TRBJ2-7	-	TRBD1	TRBV20-1	SAWTGDVYEQY